This TCR beta chain was identified during a study of blood T cell repertoires in COVID-19. Across the study: Researchers got acute and convalescent COVID-19 samples from the United States, Italy and Spain. Sample material is recorded as cDNA or gDNA derived from T cells, B-cell-depleted T cells, or PBMCs.

V shed 2 bases, J shed 1 base, and the junction held 11 bases outside the gene matches. The CDR3 sequence is 18 residues long. Germline V gene lookup returns CDR1 MDHEN and CDR2 SYDVKM. As handled by the study authors: Reference gene primer amplification gave nucleated cell count estimates. Data came from immunoSEQ multiplex PCR; TCRdb stores just in-frame clones and leaves some out. V, J and clone size reflect that table, while D and trimming were determined from the DNA. The sample has 95,000 to 150,000 clones, less than 90% seen once. The TCR comes from a woman aged 25 to 45 who had recovered from COVID-19. The specimen was PBMCs or T cells enriched from blood (not recorded which). The chain has TRBV28 and TRBJ2-3; 8 nucleotides match TRBD2. The CDR3 sequence: CASSLRLARRWGTDTQYF. The CDR3 bases are TGTGCCAGCAGTTTACGACTAGCGAGGAGGTGGGGCACAGATACGCAGTATTTT.